The source of this T cell receptor (beta chain) is a study of shared clonotypes between healthy human individuals. The wider study: A couple of women and a few men aged 18 to 49 made up the donors.

Here immunoSEQ multiplex PCR was the method, and the copy in TCRdb shows in-frame clones only, minus some. The sample records about 2 million clones, 85% to 95% being singletons. Germline V lookup: CDR1 SGHVS, CDR2 FNYEAQ. The CDR3 runs 15 residues. Unmatched junction bases numbered 0, after V lost 0 bases and J lost 4 bases. This clonotype originated in a man aged 18 to 35 in good health. Source material: naive CD4+ T cells sorted from blood. Subset given: CD45RA+ positively selected. J is TRBJ2-1 and V is TRBV7-6, with TRBD2 matching 10 bases. CDR3 loop: CASSLALAGYNEQFF. The CDR3 DNA reads as TGTGCCAGCAGCTTAGCACTAGCGGGGTACAATGAGCAGTTCTTC.